The following is a TCR beta chain sequence with its context. Its matching antigen is unknown. Time point defined: patch test 1, 2 weeks after DPC sensitization. Treatment: therapeutic diphenylcyclopropenone sensitization with weekly scalp DPC. This sample was taken from a study of human T cells and chemical hapten exposure. Turning to the study itself: Patients were given diphenylcyclopropenone on the scalp weekly across the roughly 25-week study. Patients having alopecia areata, totalis or universalis were mostly female.

TCRdb processed the RACE reads anew with MiXCR; each CDR3 protein has one entry. The table shows fewer than 60,000 distinct CDR3 sequences, with roughly 9.5% occurring only once. Study results and caveats: TCRs at a frequency above 1 in 1000 stayed unchanged with DPC sensitization. Expanded TCRs made up significantly more big CDR3 similarity clusters than controls did.

The source was whole blood, collected in connection with sensitization to the hapten diphenylcyclopropenone (DPC). The TCR was taken from a woman in her forties or fifties with alopecia areata. Some clones in this sample may be carry-over from other donors' samples.

CDR3 sequence reads: CASSLYSGPSYEQYF. The CDR3 region has the DNA TGTGCCAGCAGTTTATATTCGGGGCCATCCTACGAGCAGTACTTC. The chain joins TRBV28 to TRBJ2-7; the D gene could be TRBD1 or TRBD2 (5 bases each). In germline, CDR1 is MDHEN, CDR2 SYDVKM. The CDR3 has 15 amino acids. Trimming removed 1 base from V and 1 base from J, with 11 bases in between.